This T cell receptor (beta chain) was retrieved from a study of blood T cell repertoires in COVID-19. The CDR3 has 15 amino acids. Trimming shortened V by 8 bases and J by 1 base, and 12 bases separated the two germline ends. Germline V CDR1 and CDR2: LGHNA, YSLEER. Clones were sequenced by immunoSEQ multiplex PCR, and TCRdb holds only the in-frame ones, with some missing. The sample has about 330,000 clones; about 87% are singletons. The cohort comprised adults aged 18 to 89 years residing in approximately 22 US areas. Recovery among Cohort 3 donors was established by two negative PCRs, clearance, or symptom resolution.

Sequencing was done on a sample of PBMCs or T cells enriched from blood (not recorded which). The chain has TRBV4-3 and TRBJ2-6; D not resolved. The receptor was isolated from a woman in her twenties or thirties who had recovered from COVID-19. The CDR3 nucleotides are TGCGCCAGCGAGGAATCGGGTTCTGGGGCCAACGTCCTGACTTTC. Translation gives CASEESGSGANVLTF.